Below, 11 T cell receptor beta chains from the same sample are listed, as sequenced in a study of radiotherapy plus CTLA-4 blockade in lung cancer. Clones were sequenced by immunoSEQ multiplex PCR, and TCRdb holds only the in-frame ones, with some missing. The data contain under 95,000 clones, approximately 80% of them singletons. This sample comprised peripheral blood, obtained from a patient treated with radiotherapy plus ipilimumab. These receptors were collected from a human donor with non-small cell lung cancer who had stable disease on radiotherapy plus ipilimumab.

CDR3 DNA sequence: TGTGCCAGCAGCCTTAACCTTTATGGCTACACCTTC. It specifies CASSLNLYGYTF. The chain joins TRBV28 to TRBJ1-2; D unresolved. Germline values: CDR1 MDHEN, CDR2 SYDVKM. V was trimmed by 6 bases and J by 5 bases, leaving 10 bases between them. This CDR3 has 12 residues.

The rearrangement uses TRBV30 and TRBJ2-1; TRBD2 matches at 13 bases. The V segment lost 0 bases and the J segment 7 bases; nucleotides outside the gene matches: 3. This CDR3 is 15 amino acids long. Germline V gene sequence: CDR1 GTSNPN, CDR2 SVGIG (reference sequence). This CDR3 is CAWSVGTSGVNEQFF. CDR3 DNA sequence: TGTGCCTGGAGTGTGGGGACTAGCGGGGTGAATGAGCAGTTCTTC.

Here the CDR3 reads CASSDFLTGNTEAFF. The CDR3 DNA reads TGTGCCAGCAGTGATTTCCTAACTGGGAACACTGAAGCTTTCTTT. The rearrangement joins TRBV6-1 to TRBJ1-1; D not resolved. This CDR3 region has 15 residues. Trimming pared 3 bases from V and 1 base from J, leaving 12 bases between. In germline, CDR1 is MNHNS, CDR2 SASEGT.

The V and J genes are TRBV19 and TRBJ1-5; possible D gene TRBD1, 5 bases. The length of the CDR3 is 16 residues. CDR1 and CDR2 (germline): LNHDA, SQIVND (reference sequence). V was trimmed by 2 bases and J by 1 base, leaving 12 bases between them. The CDR3 region has the DNA TGTGCCAGTAGTATACAGGCAGGGAAAAGCAATCAGCCCCAGCATTTT. Protein: CASSIQAGKSNQPQHF.

As concerns this clone: The same CDR3 arises from other DNA sequences in this sample as well. The chain recombines TRBV2 with TRBJ2-3; no definite D call. The CDR3 consists of 14 residues. The V end lost 1 base, the J end lost 2 bases, and 7 bases lay between the germline ends. CDR1 is SNHLY, CDR2 FYNNEI, per germline. The CDR3 is CASSEGRSTDTQYF. The CDR3 DNA reads TGTGCCAGCAGTGAAGGCAGGTCCACAGATACGCAGTATTTT. The full variable domain, with the rest looked up from reference TRBV2 and TRBJ2-3, is EPEVTQTPSHQVTQMGQEVILRCVPISNHLYFYWYRQILGQKVEFLVSFYNNEISEKSEIFDDQFSVERPDGSNFTLKIRSTKLEDSAMYFCASSEGRSTDTQYFGPGTRLTVL.

The chain joins TRBV5-5 to TRBJ2-7; D is uncertain. The germline CDR1 and CDR2 sequences are SGHKS and YYEKEE (reference sequence). The CDR3 runs to 15 residues. The ends were cut back, 1 base at V and 0 bases at J, with 11 bases in the middle. The CDR3 DNA follows: TGTGCCAGCAGCTTGTCTGTAGGGTTCTCCTACGAGCAGTACTTC. It translates to CASSLSVGFSYEQYF.

This chain connects TRBV28 to TRBJ1-2; no clear D. V lost 2 bases and J 4 bases, leaving 11 bases between the germline ends. This CDR3 is 14 amino acids long. From germline, CDR1 is MDHEN and CDR2 SYDVKM. The CDR3 coding sequence is TGTGCCAGCAGTTTAGACATCGGACCCTATGGCTACACCTTC. The encoded protein is CASSLDIGPYGYTF.

This chain connects TRBV2 to TRBJ1-3; D possibly corresponds to TRBD1 (5 bases). The CDR3 runs 16 residues. The germline V and J ends were trimmed by 5 bases and 4 bases, with 18 bases remaining between them. Per germline, CDR1 SNHLY and CDR2 FYNNEI. Written as DNA, the CDR3 is TGTGCCAGCAGTCTAGAGCGGGGGATGGCAGGAAACACCATATATTTT. Amino acid sequence: CASSLERGMAGNTIYF.

The genes are TRBV5-3 and TRBJ1-2, with 9 bases matching TRBD1. TRBV5-3 carries the ORF label, with uncertain function. Trimming removed 4 bases from V and 3 bases from J; junction bases left unmatched: 7. The CDR3 has 15 amino acids. The CDR3 protein is CARSTDRGGYYGYTF. The CDR3 nucleotides are TGTGCCAGAAGCACGGACAGGGGAGGTTACTATGGCTACACCTTC.

The J gene is TRBJ2-7, the V gene TRBV18; TRBD1 agrees at 8 bases. The V segment lost 4 bases and the J segment 2 bases; nucleotides outside the gene matches: 4. The germline gives CDR1 KGHSH, CDR2 LQKENI. The CDR3 length is 14 residues. The CDR3 sequence is CASSRGTGTYEQYF. The CDR3 DNA reads as TGTGCCAGCTCACGAGGGACAGGAACCTACGAGCAGTACTTC.

This rearrangement joins TRBV29-1 to TRBJ1-1; possible D gene TRBD1, 5 bases. The length of the CDR3 is 14 residues. The germline gives CDR1 SQVTM, CDR2 ANQGSEA. V was cut by 4 bases and J by 5 bases, with 17 bases left in between. Here the CDR3 DNA reads TGCAGCGTTGTCATCCAGGGTCCGGATACTGAAGCTTTCTTT. Amino acids: CSVVIQGPDTEAFF. Full variable domain (rest looked up from reference TRBV29-1 and TRBJ1-1): SAVISQKPSRDICQRGTSLTIQCQVDSQVTMMFWYRQQPGQSLTLIATANQGSEATYESGFVIDKFPISRPNLTFSTLTVSNMSPEDSSIYLCSVVIQGPDTEAFFGQGTRLTVV.